Listed below are T cell receptor beta chains from one sample, sequenced in a study of breast tumors, draining lymph nodes, adjacent tissues. One entry per CDR3 protein, called by TCRdb with MiXCR from the multiplex PCR reads. Here the sample spans some 66,000 distinct CDR3 sequences, approximately 54% being singletons. Sequencing was performed on breast tumor tissue. These receptors were obtained from a female donor with breast cancer. Some clones in this sample may be carry-over from other donors' samples. Both conserved end residues are part of each CDR3. Not every row has a clone size; where given, it reads once, few, many or a size class.

V gene: TRBV20-1; clone size: once; CDR3 protein: CSAPGQGYNEQFF
V gene: TRBV2; clone size: -; CDR3 protein: CASSGVSKGGDSPLHF
V gene: TRBV12-3/TRBV12-4; clone size: -; CDR3 protein: CASLPPGTSRVISYNEQFF
V gene: TRBV5-1; clone size: -; CDR3 protein: CASSLTRGEKLFF
V gene: TRBV10-3; clone size: few; CDR3 protein: CAISGGQGAGYTF
V gene: TRBV7-8; clone size: many; CDR3 protein: CASSWWDYGYTF
V gene: TRBV7-6; clone size: -; CDR3 protein: CASSRGASGSFGTGELFF
V gene: TRBV6-2/TRBV6-3; clone size: few; CDR3 protein: CASSHSTGTSSYNEQFF
V gene: TRBV20-1; clone size: -; CDR3 protein: CSARATGTKSANYGYTF
V gene: TRBV6-7; clone size: -; CDR3 protein: CASSGAGWDEKLFF
V gene: TRBV28; clone size: many; CDR3 protein: CASIPDRSSPQHF
V gene: TRBV20-1; clone size: -; CDR3 protein: CSARYIANTDTQYF
V gene: TRBV2; clone size: many; CDR3 protein: CASSEGGQGTDTQYF
V gene: TRBV2; clone size: many; CDR3 protein: CASSRDTNEKLFF
V gene: TRBV14; clone size: -; CDR3 protein: CASSQDWGGLAGQETQYF
V gene: TRBV20-1; clone size: -; CDR3 protein: CSASPVTGGTSPLHF
V gene: TRBV18; clone size: many; CDR3 protein: CASSPPGAMDEQYF
V gene: TRBV4-1; clone size: once; CDR3 protein: CASSQQSTSGANVLTF
V gene: TRBV7-8; clone size: -; CDR3 protein: CASSGVPEETQYF
V gene: TRBV5-1; clone size: -; CDR3 protein: CASSPWTGSDTQYF
V gene: TRBV9; clone size: -; CDR3 protein: CASSVGGIYGYTF
V gene: TRBV20-1; clone size: once; CDR3 protein: CSARDGAGLEKLFF
V gene: TRBV7-9; clone size: many; CDR3 protein: CASSFVRIENTEAFF
V gene: TRBV2; clone size: -; CDR3 protein: CASSDRVKYGYTF
V gene: TRBV19; clone size: -; CDR3 protein: CASSISGGQPQQYF